This T cell receptor (beta chain) was recorded in a study of post-analysis software for immune sequencing data. Study overall: Relapsing-remitting, secondary progressive and progressive-relapsing forms of multiple sclerosis all featured among disease courses. Whole-study results and caveats: Elevated frequency relative to controls characterized several TRBV segments in patients, TRBV5-6, TRBV5-1 and TRBV20-1 among them. Normalized Chao1 diversity was significantly lower in multiple sclerosis patients than in controls.

Only a few counts were recorded for this clonotype. Its antigen is currently unknown. Each TCR beta cDNA library carried unique molecular identifiers. TCRdb re-called the PCR reads with MiXCR, one entry per CDR3 protein. The sample shows roughly 580,000 distinct CDR3 sequences, 44% of them seen only once. The V and J ends lost 0 bases and 6 bases respectively, with 16 bases between them. CDR3 size: 16 residues. CDR1 and CDR2 from the germline V gene are SGHRS and YFSETQ. The origin of this receptor is a girl aged 5 to 17 with multiple sclerosis. Material for sequencing was blood. V usage is TRBV5-1 and J usage is TRBJ2-1; D may be TRBD2 (7 bases). CDR3 amino acids: CASSLGRGANSNEQFF. The CDR3 DNA is TGCGCCAGCAGCTTGGGACGGGGGGCGAACTCCAATGAGCAGTTCTTC. The variable domain in full, with the rest retrieved from reference TRBV5-1 and TRBJ2-1, is KAGVTQTPRYLIKTRGQQVTLSCSPISGHRSVSWYQQTPGQGLQFLFEYFSETQRNKGNFPGRFSGRQFSNSRSEMNVSTLELGDSALYLCASSLGRGANSNEQFFGPGTRLTVL.